This is a list of T cell receptor beta chains from one sample in a study of cytomegalovirus exposure and HLA in healthy donors. The method was immunoSEQ multiplex PCR; TCRdb's version includes in-frame clones alone and lacks a portion of them. The table records around 190,000 clones, over 70% of them present only once. The material sequenced was PBMCs. The receptors were sampled from a man between 40 and 49 years old in good health and CMV-seronegative. Each CDR3 is given with its conserved first and last residue. D genes are given only for firm matches. Clone size is given for some rows only: seen once, a few or many times, or a class if the clone is expanded.

>TRBV11-2|TRBD1|TRBJ1-4|few
CASSLTGGRGEKLFF
TGTGCCAGCAGCCTAACAGGGGGAAGAGGCGAAAAACTGTTTTTT
>TRBV6-5|TRBD1|TRBJ1-5|-
CASRSQGASNQPQHF
TGTGCCAGCAGGTCACAGGGGGCTAGCAATCAGCCCCAGCATTTT
>TRBV6-5|-|TRBJ1-3|few
CASRPGRSSGNTIYF
TGTGCCAGCAGACCTGGGAGAAGCTCTGGAAACACCATATATTTT
>TRBV18|TRBD1|TRBJ2-3|-
CASSFGTGTGGKDTQYF
TGTGCCAGCTCTTTCGGGACCGGGACAGGGGGCAAAGATACGCAGTATTTT
>TRBV30|TRBD1|TRBJ1-3|-
CALLRDSSGNTIYF
TGTGCCTTACTTCGGGACAGCTCTGGAAACACCATATATTTT
>TRBV6-5|-|TRBJ1-1|few
CASRRQMNTEAFF
TGTGCCAGCAGAAGACAGATGAACACTGAAGCTTTCTTT
>TRBV5-1|TRBD2|TRBJ2-7|-
CASSLGLAGGNSYEQYF
TGCGCCAGCAGCTTAGGGCTAGCGGGGGGCAACTCCTACGAGCAGTACTTC
>TRBV2|-|TRBJ1-1|-
CASRENRNTEAFF
TGTGCCAGCAGGGAAAATAGGAACACTGAAGCTTTCTTT
>TRBV5-4|TRBD2|TRBJ2-7|-
CASSHLGGGGYEQYF
TGTGCCAGCAGTCACTTGGGGGGGGGAGGTTACGAGCAGTACTTC
>TRBV10-3|-|TRBJ1-1|-
CAISETENTEAFF
TGTGCCATCAGTGAGACAGAGAACACTGAAGCTTTCTTT
>TRBV27|TRBD1|TRBJ1-5|few
CASSLTGTGGHSNQPQHF
TGTGCCAGCAGTTTGACGGGGACAGGGGGCCATAGCAATCAGCCCCAGCATTTT
>TRBV27|TRBD2|TRBJ2-7|-
CASAVGGSSYEQYF
TGTGCCAGCGCCGTGGGGGGGAGCTCCTACGAGCAGTACTTC
>TRBV5-6|TRBD1|TRBJ2-7|-
CASSSRGPPEQYF
TGTGCCAGCAGCTCAAGGGGGCCCCCTGAGCAGTACTTT
>TRBV5-1|TRBD2|TRBJ2-1|-
CASVYGTSEYNEQFF
TGCGCCAGCGTCTATGGGACTAGCGAATACAATGAGCAGTTCTTC
>TRBV9|-|TRBJ2-3|-
CASGWVAGTDTQYF
TGTGCCAGTGGGTGGGTAGCGGGCACAGATACGCAGTATTTT
>TRBV5-1|TRBD1|TRBJ2-3|few
CASSPKNRGRADTQYF
TGCGCCAGCAGCCCGAAAAACAGGGGGCGGGCAGATACGCAGTATTTT
>TRBV5-4|-|TRBJ2-5|-
CASSFRLAEETQYF
TGTGCCAGCAGCTTTCGGCTAGCAGAAGAGACCCAGTACTTC
>TRBV7-3|-|TRBJ2-1|-
CASSPPGYNEQFF
TGTGCCAGCAGCCCCCCGGGATACAATGAGCAGTTCTTC
>TRBV5-1|-|TRBJ1-2|-
CASSLEGDRNYGYTF
TGCGCCAGCAGCTTGGAGGGCGACAGAAACTATGGCTACACCTTC
>TRBV19|TRBD1|TRBJ1-1|-
CASSDRANTEAFF
TGTGCCAGTAGCGACAGGGCCAACACTGAAGCTTTCTTT
>TRBV29-1|TRBD2|TRBJ2-7|-
CSVEDLGTSGTSYEQYF
TGCAGCGTTGAAGATCTAGGGACTAGCGGGACCTCCTACGAGCAGTACTTC
>TRBV28|-|TRBJ2-7|-
CASRRQVLTYEQYF
TGTGCCAGCAGACGACAGGTCCTAACCTACGAGCAGTACTTC
>TRBV6-6|-|TRBJ1-2|-
CASGSGVYGYTF
TGTGCCAGCGGGTCCGGGGTCTACGGCTACACCTTC
>TRBV7-2|TRBD2|TRBJ2-7|-
CASSSSLAGGPREQYF
TGTGCCAGCAGCTCGTCGCTAGCGGGAGGGCCGCGGGAGCAGTACTTC
>TRBV18|-|TRBJ1-4|once
CASSPSWTATNEKLFF
TGTGCCAGCTCACCCTCCTGGACTGCAACTAATGAAAAACTGTTTTTT
>TRBV18|-|TRBJ1-4|-
CASSPTTREKLFF
TGTGCCAGCTCACCCACTACACGCGAAAAACTGTTTTTT
>TRBV9|-|TRBJ1-2|-
CASSQTAPPHYGYTF
TGTGCCAGCAGCCAAACAGCCCCACCTCACTATGGCTACACCTTC
>TRBV9|TRBD1|TRBJ2-1|-
CASSEPGQGYNEQFF
TGTGCCAGCAGCGAGCCGGGACAGGGGTACAATGAGCAGTTCTTC
>TRBV28|TRBD1|TRBJ1-2|-
CASNQGGGYTF
TGTGCCAGCAATCAGGGGGGTGGCTACACCTTC
>TRBV21-1|-|TRBJ2-1|-
CASSQPDRDEDEQFF
TGTGCCAGCAGCCAACCGGACAGGGATGAGGATGAGCAGTTCTTC
>TRBV10-3|-|TRBJ2-7|-
CAISPDTTTYEQYF
TGTGCCATCAGTCCAGACACGACTACCTACGAGCAGTACTTC
>TRBV18|TRBD2|TRBJ2-2|-
CASSPGGLAVFTGELFF
TGTGCCAGCTCACCGGGTGGACTAGCGGTTTTCACCGGGGAGCTGTTTTTT
>TRBV29-1|TRBD1|TRBJ1-2|once
CSVMGQGAVGYTF
TGCAGCGTAATGGGACAGGGGGCAGTTGGCTACACCTTC
>TRBV7-2|-|TRBJ1-2|-
CASSLGAQTRYGYTF
TGTGCCAGCAGCTTAGGAGCACAGACCCGGTATGGCTACACCTTC
>TRBV7-7|TRBD2|TRBJ2-5|-
CASSLARTGGTQYF
TGTGCCAGCAGCTTAGCCAGGACGGGGGGGACCCAGTACTTC
>TRBV19|-|TRBJ2-7|few
CASSIAGQQTYEQYF
TGTGCCAGTAGTATAGCCGGACAGCAGACCTACGAGCAGTACTTC
>TRBV4-3|-|TRBJ2-3|-
CASSQDWGGRADTQYF
TGCGCCAGCAGCCAAGATTGGGGGGGCCGAGCAGATACGCAGTATTTT
>TRBV12-5|TRBD1|TRBJ1-1|-
CASGFRDSYLEAFF
TGTGCTAGTGGTTTCCGGGACAGCTACCTTGAAGCTTTCTTT
>TRBV4-1|-|TRBJ1-5|once
CASSPTRNRDQPQHF
TGCGCCAGCAGCCCAACAAGGAATCGGGATCAGCCCCAGCATTTT
>TRBV6-1|TRBD2|TRBJ2-5|-
CASSQRGGLETQYF
TGTGCCAGCAGTCAGCGGGGGGGGCTAGAGACCCAGTACTTC
>TRBV2|-|TRBJ2-6|-
CASSTGSGANVLTF
TGTGCCAGCAGTACAGGTTCTGGGGCCAACGTCCTGACTTTC
>TRBV2|-|TRBJ1-2|few
CASSDRGPSYGYTF
TGTGCCAGCAGTGACCGGGGTCCCAGTTATGGCTACACCTTC
>TRBV7-9|-|TRBJ2-7|-
CASSQRGNSGEQYF
TGTGCCAGCAGCCAACGGGGGAATTCGGGAGAGCAGTACTTC
>TRBV19|-|TRBJ1-2|-
CASSIVQGANYGYTF
TGTGCCAGTAGTATCGTACAGGGAGCTAACTATGGCTACACCTTC
>TRBV6-1|-|TRBJ1-2|-
CASSPGLGLYGYTF
TGTGCCAGCAGTCCGGGACTGGGACTCTATGGCTACACCTTC
>TRBV5-6|TRBD1|TRBJ1-6|once
CASSYRGNSPLHF
TGTGCCAGCAGTTACAGGGGGAACTCACCCCTCCACTTT